This T cell receptor beta chain was recorded in a study of CD8 T cells in Susac syndrome. RNA was extracted with the RNeasy kit, and a quantity of 0.5 to 1 ug was reverse transcribed using random hexamers. immunoSEQ multiplex PCR amplified TCR beta CDR3 across 54 Vbeta, 13 Jbeta. Using its own MiXCR run on the immunoSEQ multiplex PCR reads, TCRdb lists one record per CDR3 protein. The sample has about 290,000 distinct CDR3 sequences, approximately 85% seen once. This CDR3 region has 14 residues. Between the trimmed V and J ends, which lost 4 bases and 2 bases, there was a span of 11 bases. The germline V gene has CDR1 MNHEY and CDR2 SVGAGI.

J is TRBJ1-2 and V is TRBV6-5; D perhaps matches TRBD1 (5 bases). Sequenced sample: CD8+ T cells from PBMCs. The TCR comes from a human donor with multiple sclerosis. The CDR3 loop reads CASSLGPKNYGYTF. Here the CDR3 DNA reads TGTGCCAGCAGTTTGGGACCGAAAAACTATGGCTACACCTTC.